What follows are 9 T cell receptor beta chains derived from one specimen sequenced in a study of CD8+ T cells in alopecia areata. Extraction and reverse transcription of RNA yielded cDNA as the sequencing template. The repertoire was sequenced with immunoSEQ multiplex PCR; TCRdb's copy has only in-frame clones and lacks some. The data hold under 200,000 clones, with about three fifths observed a single time. Treatment specified: oral pan-JAK inhibitor, 5-10 mg twice daily. The material sequenced was CD4+ T cells sorted from blood, taken at week 4, from a patient treated with tofacitinib. The receptors were sampled from a human donor with alopecia areata.

The sample holds one count of this clone. The rearrangement uses TRBV30 and TRBJ2-1; no firm D call. Trimming stripped 0 bases from V and 7 bases from J, with 7 bases between. Germline CDR1 is GTSNPN and CDR2 is SVGIG (reference sequence). The CDR3 loop spans 12 amino acids. CDR3 sequence reads: CAWSVTWNEQFF. In DNA, the CDR3 is TGTGCCTGGAGTGTGACATGGAATGAGCAGTTCTTC.

The rearrangement uses TRBV5-6 and TRBJ2-7, with 9 nucleotides matching TRBD1. Germline-derived CDR1 and CDR2 are SGHDT and YYEEEE. The CDR3 is 16 residues long. J gave up 5 bases and V 4 bases, and 13 bases lay outside the gene matches. The CDR3: CASSVKVGQGINEQYF. The DNA of the CDR3 is TGTGCCAGCAGCGTAAAGGTGGGACAGGGTATAAACGAGCAGTACTTC.

The CDR3 coding sequence is TGTGCCAGCAGCTTAGTCCCCGTTCAGGAGCAGTACTTC. It specifies CASSLVPVQEQYF. This sequence joins TRBV7-2 and TRBJ2-7; D is ambiguous. Trimming removed 1 base from V and 7 bases from J, with 11 bases in between. The CDR3 length is 13 residues. Germline V lookup: CDR1 SGHTA, CDR2 FQGNSA.

The chain uses TRBV6-6 and TRBJ1-5; D possibly corresponds to TRBD1 (6 bases). Between the trimmed V and J ends, which lost 6 bases and 5 bases, there was a span of 20 bases. The CDR3 consists of 16 residues. Germline V CDR1 and CDR2: MNHNY, SVGAGI (reference sequence). In nucleotides, the CDR3 is TGTGCCAGCAGCCCCCCCCACAGGGCCGTGGATCAGCCCCAGCATTTT. This encodes CASSPPHRAVDQPQHF.

The chain uses TRBV9 and TRBJ1-2; D unresolved. The CDR3 is 14 amino acids. Germline-derived CDR1 and CDR2 are SGDLS and YYNGEE. Trimming shortened V by 0 bases and J by 4 bases, and 10 bases separated the two germline ends. The chain's CDR3 is CASSVGNSPYGYTF. In DNA form, the CDR3 reads TGTGCCAGCAGCGTAGGAAACTCTCCCTATGGCTACACCTTC.

The genes are TRBV9 and TRBJ2-1; D gene unclear. Trimming took off 4 bases at V and 0 bases at J, with 17 bases between the two ends. The length of the CDR3 is 17 residues. Germline CDR1 and CDR2: SGDLS and YYNGEE. CDR3 nucleotide sequence: TGTGCCAGCAGCCCCAGGAGTGCAGAAGCCTCCTACAATGAGCAGTTCTTC. This encodes CASSPRSAEASYNEQFF.

V usage is TRBV5-1 and J usage is TRBJ1-1, with D possibly being TRBD1 (5 bases). The germline V gene has CDR1 SGHRS and CDR2 YFSETQ. The CDR3 length is 14 residues. Trimming took off 4 bases at V and 6 bases at J, with 16 bases between the two ends. CDR3 in amino acids: CASSLGSAGPEAFF. DNA of the CDR3: TGCGCCAGCAGCCTTGGGAGTGCAGGGCCTGAAGCTTTCTTT.

The V gene is TRBV30, the J gene TRBJ1-2, with 8 bases lining up with TRBD1. Germline V lookup: CDR1 GTSNPN, CDR2 SVGIG (reference sequence). V dropped 2 bases and J dropped 2; count of bases not matched to a gene: 7. This CDR3 region has 15 residues. The DNA of the CDR3 is TGTGCCTGGAGTCTTGCAGGGGGCGTCAACTATGGCTACACCTTC. The encoded protein is CAWSLAGGVNYGYTF.

In DNA, the CDR3 is TGCAGCGCGACTAGCGGGGAAGAGACCCAGTACTTC. This translates into CSATSGEETQYF. The chain couples TRBV29-1 to TRBJ2-5; 11 bases match TRBD2. Trimming took 7 bases from V and 3 from J; bases not matched to a gene: 1. Germline CDR1 and CDR2: SQVTM and ANQGSEA. CDR3 length: 12 amino acids.